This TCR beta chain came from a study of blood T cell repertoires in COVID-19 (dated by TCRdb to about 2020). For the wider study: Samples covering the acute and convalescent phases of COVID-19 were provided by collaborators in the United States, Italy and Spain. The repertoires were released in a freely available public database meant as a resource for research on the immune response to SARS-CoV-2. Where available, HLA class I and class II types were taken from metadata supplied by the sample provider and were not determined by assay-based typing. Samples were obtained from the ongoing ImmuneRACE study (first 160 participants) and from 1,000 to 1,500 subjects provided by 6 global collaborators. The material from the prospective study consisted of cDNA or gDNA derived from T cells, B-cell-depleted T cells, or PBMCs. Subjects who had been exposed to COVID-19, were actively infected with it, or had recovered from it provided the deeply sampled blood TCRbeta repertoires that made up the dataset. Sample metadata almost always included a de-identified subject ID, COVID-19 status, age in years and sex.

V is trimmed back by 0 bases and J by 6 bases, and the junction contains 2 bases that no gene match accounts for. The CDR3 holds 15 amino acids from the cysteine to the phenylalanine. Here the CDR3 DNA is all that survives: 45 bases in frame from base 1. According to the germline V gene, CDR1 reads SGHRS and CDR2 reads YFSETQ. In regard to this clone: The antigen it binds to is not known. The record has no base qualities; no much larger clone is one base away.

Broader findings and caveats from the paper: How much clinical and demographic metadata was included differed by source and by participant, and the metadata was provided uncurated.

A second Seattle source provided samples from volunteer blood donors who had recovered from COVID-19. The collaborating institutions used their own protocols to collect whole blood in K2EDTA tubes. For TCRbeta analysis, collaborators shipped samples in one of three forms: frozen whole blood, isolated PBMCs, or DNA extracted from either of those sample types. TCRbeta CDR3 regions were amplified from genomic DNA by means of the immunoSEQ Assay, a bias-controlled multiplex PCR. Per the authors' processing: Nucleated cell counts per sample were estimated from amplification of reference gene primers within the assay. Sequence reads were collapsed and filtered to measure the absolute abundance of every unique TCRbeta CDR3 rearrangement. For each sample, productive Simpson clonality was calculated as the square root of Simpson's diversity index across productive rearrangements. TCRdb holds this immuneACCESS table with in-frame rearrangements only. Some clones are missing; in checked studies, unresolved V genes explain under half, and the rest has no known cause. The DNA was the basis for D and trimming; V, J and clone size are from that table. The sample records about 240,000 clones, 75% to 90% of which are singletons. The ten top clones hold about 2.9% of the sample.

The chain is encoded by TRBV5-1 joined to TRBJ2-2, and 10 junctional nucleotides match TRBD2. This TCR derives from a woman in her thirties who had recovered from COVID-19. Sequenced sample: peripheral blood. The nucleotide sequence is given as TGCGCCAGCAGCTTGGCTAGCGGGGGTTCCGGGGAGCTGTTTTTT. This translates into CASSLASGGSGELFF.